A single sample is the source of the 17 T cell receptor beta chains below, sequenced in a study of post-analysis software for immune sequencing data. Their antigen targets remain unknown. Each TCR beta cDNA library carried unique molecular identifiers. TCRdb called the PCR reads again in MiXCR, with one record for every CDR3 protein. The sample lists 750,000 to 950,000 distinct CDR3 sequences, under 70% occurring once. General study results and limits: When patients were compared with controls, about five TRBV segments were more frequent, TRBV5-6, TRBV5-1 and TRBV20-1 among them.

The sequenced material came from blood. The source of these receptors is a girl aged 5-17 years with multiple sclerosis.

This chain connects TRBV21-1 to TRBJ2-7; the table's D call of TRBD1 was not tested on the DNA. TRBV21-1 constitutes a pseudogene. The CDR3 spans 16 residues. CDR3 bases: TGTGCCAGCAGCAAAGTAAAAGGGGGAATCACCTACGAGCAGTACTTC. It codes for CASSKVKGGITYEQYF.

In its sample, this clonotype was seen a few times. This chain uses TRBV20-1 with TRBJ2-5; D is ambiguous. Per germline, CDR1 DFQATT and CDR2 SNEGSKA (reference sequence). V lost 1 base and J lost 2, with 11 bases in between. This CDR3 has 14 residues. CDR3 sequence reads: CSARVSSLQETQYF. The CDR3 nucleotides read TGCAGTGCTAGAGTTTCCAGTCTGCAAGAGACCCAGTACTTC.

The gene calls are TRBV29-1 and TRBJ2-1; 10 bases fit TRBD2. Germline CDR1 reads SQVTM; CDR2 reads ANQGSEA. CDR3 size: 15 residues. The V gene end was trimmed by 3 bases and the J gene end by 9 bases; junction bases not matched to a gene: 11. CDR3 in amino acids: CSVDPRAGGLSEQFF. The DNA for the CDR3 is TGCAGCGTTGACCCCCGAGCGGGAGGGCTCAGTGAGCAGTTCTTC.

The CDR3 spells CSARNRHNNEQFF. The CDR3 nucleotides read TGCAGTGCTAGGAACAGACACAACAATGAGCAGTTCTTC. The chain couples TRBV20-1 to TRBJ2-1; unclear D gene. Trimming left V 3 bases short and J 5 bases short, with 11 bases between. Germline CDR1 DFQATT, CDR2 SNEGSKA (reference sequence). The CDR3 is made up of 13 amino acids.

This clonotype occurred once. This sequence joins TRBV9 and TRBJ2-6, with 9 bases fitting TRBD2. V was pared by 0 bases and J by 0 bases, with 10 bases of the junction left unmatched. CDR3 length equals 20 residues. Germline CDR1 SGDLS, CDR2 YYNGEE. The DNA for the CDR3 is TGTGCCAGCAGCGTAGATCCGGGACTAGCAGGGAACTCTGGGGCCAACGTCCTGACTTTC. Its protein is CASSVDPGLAGNSGANVLTF.

The sample holds a few counts of this clonotype. CDR3 sequence: CASSLVGGAPQETQYF. The CDR3 DNA is TGTGCCAGCAGCTTAGTCGGCGGGGCCCCCCAAGAGACCCAGTACTTC. This chain connects TRBV11-2 to TRBJ2-5, with a tentative D call TRBD2 (6 bases). The CDR3 length is 16 residues. V lost 1 base and J 1 base, leaving 13 bases between the germline ends. The germline gives CDR1 SGHAT, CDR2 FQNNGV. The full variable domain, with the rest looked up from reference TRBV11-2 and TRBJ2-5, is EAGVAQSPRYKIIEKRQSVAFWCNPISGHATLYWYQQILGQGPKLLIQFQNNGVVDDSQLPKDRFSAERLKGVDSTLKIQPAKLEDSAVYLCASSLVGGAPQETQYFGPGTRLLVL.

V usage is TRBV2 and J usage is TRBJ2-3; D gene uncertain. CDR1 and CDR2 from the germline V gene are SNHLY and FYNNEI. The CDR3 covers 16 residues. V dropped 4 bases and J dropped 4 bases, with 18 bases sitting between them. In DNA form, the CDR3 reads TGTGCCAGCAGTGGTGGTTTAGGAACGACCGCAGATACGCAGTATTTT. Encoded protein: CASSGGLGTTADTQYF.

The chain recombines TRBV7-6 with TRBJ2-1; 14 bases align to TRBD2. This CDR3 has 17 amino acids. CDR1 and CDR2 (germline): SGHVS, FNYEAQ. Trimming cost V 4 bases and J 0 bases; bases outside gene matches: 2. Here the CDR3 DNA reads TGTGCCAGCAGCTCGGGACTAGCGGGAGACTCCTACAATGAGCAGTTCTTC. Amino acid sequence: CASSSGLAGDSYNEQFF.

This clonotype showed up just once. This chain uses TRBV4-2 with TRBJ1-5, with D hard to call. The CDR3 runs 16 residues. Trimming left V 0 bases short and J 3 bases short, with 12 bases between. From germline, CDR1 is LGHNA and CDR2 YNFKEQ. The CDR3 bases are TGTGCCAGCAGCCAAGATCCGAGCAGTAACAATCAGCCCCAGCATTTT. Its protein product is CASSQDPSSNNQPQHF.

The V and J genes are TRBV20-1 and TRBJ2-7; possibly TRBD2 for D (6 bases). The CDR3 sequence is 14 residues long. V dropped 6 bases and J dropped 2 bases, with 17 bases sitting between them. Per the germline V gene, CDR1 is DFQATT and CDR2 is SNEGSKA (reference sequence). The CDR3 region has the DNA TGCAGTGCCGCTGGGGACCCGGGGGCCTACGAGCAGTACTTC. It specifies CSAAGDPGAYEQYF.

J is TRBJ2-3 and V is TRBV6-5; no definite D call. The CDR3 has 14 amino acids. The germline gives CDR1 MNHEY, CDR2 SVGAGI. Trimming cost V 6 bases and J 3 bases, with 13 bases left between them. The CDR3 loop is CASRPPGGTDTQYF. The CDR3, as DNA: TGTGCCAGCAGGCCACCCGGCGGAACAGATACGCAGTATTTT.

The table lists this clonotype with a count of one. One base away lies a much larger clone, so this may be a sequencing read error. The chain combines TRBV29-1 with TRBJ2-1; D is ambiguous. There are 12 residues in the CDR3. Germline CDR1 and CDR2: SQVTM and ANQGSEA. The germline V and J ends were trimmed by 4 bases and 7 bases, with 11 bases remaining between them. Written as DNA, the CDR3 is TGCAGCGTTGGTAACCGGATGAATGAGCAGTTCTTC. It translates to CSVGNRMNEQFF.

The chain couples TRBV27 to TRBJ2-7, with D possibly TRBD2 on 6 matching bases. Germline CDR1 MNHEY, CDR2 SMNVEV (reference sequence). The CDR3 extends over 15 amino acids. The germline V and J ends were trimmed by 5 bases and 1 base, with 15 bases remaining between them. CDR3 in DNA: TGTGCCAGCAGTCTAGCGACCAAAGGGTCCTACGAGCAGTACTTC. Translated, it gives CASSLATKGSYEQYF.

This clonotype was recorded a few times. The V call is TRBV5-1, the J call TRBJ1-4; D unclear. The CDR3 runs to 15 residues. Trimming cost V 1 base and J 8 bases, with 15 bases left between them. CDR1 is SGHRS, CDR2 YFSETQ, per germline. CDR3 DNA sequence: TGCGCCAGCAGCTTGTCGGGAAGAGACTCGGAAAAACTGTTTTTT. As protein: CASSLSGRDSEKLFF.

J is TRBJ1-2 and V is TRBV27; a possible D gene is TRBD1 (5 bases). The CDR3 spans 15 residues. V dropped 0 bases and J dropped 9 bases, with 17 bases sitting between them. The germline CDR1 and CDR2 sequences are MNHEY and SMNVEV (reference sequence). In DNA, the CDR3 is TGTGCCAGCAGTTTATCAGGGGTACTACCGTACAGCTACACCTTC. Translating it yields CASSLSGVLPYSYTF.

In its sample, this clonotype was seen a few times. The rearrangement joins TRBV7-7 to TRBJ2-5; TRBD1 or TRBD2 may be the D gene (5 bases each). Trimming removed 5 bases at V and 4 bases at J, with 17 bases between. Germline V lookup: CDR1 SSHAT, CDR2 FNYEAQ (reference sequence). CDR3 length: 15 residues. CDR3 sequence: CASSPRDGVLETQYF. In DNA form, the CDR3 reads TGTGCCAGCAGCCCCCGGGACGGAGTTCTAGAGACCCAGTACTTC.

This chain joins TRBV6-2 or TRBV6-3 and TRBJ2-3; D is undetermined. Trimming took off 2 bases at V and 2 bases at J, with 11 bases between the two ends. The germline CDR1 and CDR2 sequences are MNHEY and SVGEGT. The CDR3 is made up of 15 amino acids. The CDR3 nucleotides are TGTGCCAGCAGTTACGATGACTCTTACACAGATACGCAGTATTTT. Translated: CASSYDDSYTDTQYF.